Sequencing of this TCR beta chain was carried out in a study of T cell changes during pregnancy in multiple sclerosis. The CDR3 contains 16 residues. V shed 3 bases and J shed 4 bases, with 14 bases lying between them. Germline V gives CDR1 SGHTS, CDR2 YDEGEE. The repertoire was sequenced with immunoSEQ multiplex PCR; TCRdb's copy has only in-frame clones and lacks some. The sample contains 32,000 or so clones, more than 90% of which appear only once. This TCR came from a female donor with multiple sclerosis, enrolled in a pregnancy study. The J gene is TRBJ1-6, the V gene TRBV5-8; D is possibly TRBD1 (6 bases). The material was CD4+ T cells from peripheral blood mononuclear cells, obtained in the second trimester of pregnancy. The CDR3 is CASSWGPPAYNSPLHF. The CDR3 DNA reads TGTGCCAGCAGCTGGGGGCCTCCAGCTTATAATTCACCCCTCCACTTT.